The 27 T cell receptor beta chains in this list originate from one sample, sequenced in a study of Ad26.COV2.S vaccination and SARS-CoV-2 variants. Libraries were prepared by immunoSEQ multiplex PCR; TCRdb keeps only in-frame clonotypes and omits some of them. The profile shows roughly 320,000 clones, 70% to 90% of them singletons. Treatment specified: some 20 received Ad26.COV2.S at low or high dose, single or two shots; roughly five received placebo; per-sample allocation not given. Collection of samples fell on day 63 after the first vaccine or placebo injection. The sequenced sample was peripheral blood, obtained in a trial of Ad26.COV2.S vaccine versus placebo. The receptors originated from a person aged 18 to 65 who received the Ad26.COV2.S COVID-19 vaccine or a placebo.

This clone appeared a few times. The J gene is TRBJ1-2, the V gene TRBV2; D remains ambiguous. The CDR3 is 12 amino acids. Germline V CDR1 and CDR2: SNHLY, FYNNEI. V was cut by 2 bases and J by 4 bases, with 5 bases left in between. The CDR3 DNA reads TGTGCCAGCAGTGAAAGACCCTATGGCTACACCTTC. Protein: CASSERPYGYTF.

The V call is TRBV13, the J call TRBJ2-6, with 11 bases fitting TRBD1. CDR1 and CDR2 (germline): PRHDT, FYEKMQ (reference sequence). V lost 5 bases, J lost 1 base, and 13 bases stayed unmatched. The CDR3 has 20 amino acids. As DNA, the CDR3 is TGTGCCAGCAGCCCCCGGACAGGGGGCTTGGCTATTTCTGGGGCCAACGTCCTGACTTTC. Protein: CASSPRTGGLAISGANVLTF.

The genes are TRBV19 and TRBJ2-3; 8 bases agree with TRBD2. Germline CDR1 and CDR2: LNHDA and SQIVND (reference sequence). The trim removed 6 bases at V and 5 bases at J, leaving 7 bases unmatched. CDR3 size: 14 residues. CDR3 nucleotide sequence: TGTGCCAGTAGAGTCGGGGGGGGTATAGATACGCAGTATTTT. It yields the protein CASRVGGGIDTQYF.

The chain has TRBV20-1 and TRBJ1-2; D is uncertain. Germline V gene sequence: CDR1 DFQATT, CDR2 SNEGSKA (reference sequence). The V end was cut by 3 bases, the J end by 6 bases, with 11 bases between. This CDR3 spans 12 amino acids. CDR3 coding DNA: TGCAGTGCTAGTGGGCAGGCCGATGGCTACACCTTC. Translating it yields CSASGQADGYTF.

The rearrangement links TRBV19 to TRBJ1-6; TRBD1 might be the D (5 bases). There are 13 residues in the CDR3. Trimming stripped 5 bases from V and 15 bases from J, with 17 bases between. The germline gives CDR1 LNHDA, CDR2 SQIVND (reference sequence). The CDR3 DNA follows: TGTGCCAGTAGTGGGACGGAGAATTCAGTCCTCCACTTT. This codes for CASSGTENSVLHF.

The chain links TRBV19 to TRBJ2-7; D possibly corresponds to TRBD1 (5 bases). V was clipped by 5 bases and J by 4 bases, with 12 bases between them. The germline V gene encodes CDR1 LNHDA and CDR2 SQIVND (reference sequence). The CDR3 totals 13 residues. Written as DNA, the CDR3 is TGTGCCAGTAGTTTTAGACAGTCGTACGAGCAGTACTTC. Translating it yields CASSFRQSYEQYF.

The rearrangement links TRBV30 to TRBJ1-5; unclear D gene. This CDR3 spans 13 amino acids. Trimming left V 2 bases short and J 5 bases short, with 10 bases between. Germline V gene data show CDR1 as GTSNPN and CDR2 as SVGIG (reference sequence). CDR3 loop: CAWSPSGYQPQHF. DNA of the CDR3: TGTGCCTGGAGTCCGTCGGGATATCAGCCCCAGCATTTT.

The chain joins TRBV5-8 to TRBJ2-7; 9 bases fit TRBD1. After removal of 4 bases from V and 5 bases from J, the junction contained 16 bases not matched to a gene. This CDR3 has 17 amino acids. Germline V lookup: CDR1 SGHTS, CDR2 YDEGEE. This CDR3 reads CASSQEVTGTGLHEQYF. CDR3 DNA: TGTGCCAGCAGCCAAGAGGTAACCGGGACAGGGTTACACGAGCAGTACTTC. Full variable domain (rest looked up from reference TRBV5-8 and TRBJ2-7): EAGVTQSPTHLIKTRGQQATLRCSPISGHTSVYWYQQALGLGLQFLLWYDEGEERNRGNFPPRFSGRQFPNYSSELNVNALELEDSALYLCASSQEVTGTGLHEQYFGPGTRLTVT.

This clone was counted between two and nine times. The V gene is TRBV5-8, the J gene TRBJ2-2; 8 bases match TRBD1. Germline V gene sequence: CDR1 SGHTS, CDR2 YDEGEE. The length of the CDR3 is 16 residues. Germline trimming cut 4 bases from V and 6 bases from J; bases unmatched to any gene: 11. In DNA, the CDR3 is TGTGCCAGCAGCCGGGACAGGATTGAAATCGCCGGGGAGCTGTTTTTT. It is translated as CASSRDRIEIAGELFF. Full variable domain (missing parts from reference TRBV5-8 and TRBJ2-2): EAGVTQSPTHLIKTRGQQATLRCSPISGHTSVYWYQQALGLGLQFLLWYDEGEERNRGNFPPRFSGRQFPNYSSELNVNALELEDSALYLCASSRDRIEIAGELFFGEGSRLTVL.

The chain combines TRBV10-3 with TRBJ2-3; weak D call: TRBD2 (6 bases). With 8 bases removed from V and 5 bases from J, the gap between germline ends came to 14 bases. The germline V gene encodes CDR1 ENHRY and CDR2 SYGVKD. The CDR3 is 13 amino acids. CDR3 loop: CAIRTNSGDTQYF. DNA of the CDR3: TGTGCCATCCGGACTAATTCGGGAGATACGCAGTATTTT.

The V call is TRBV7-9, the J call TRBJ1-2, with 7 positions matching TRBD1. The V segment lost 2 bases and the J segment 6 bases; nucleotides outside the gene matches: 6. Germline V gives CDR1 SEHNR, CDR2 FQNEAQ (reference sequence). The CDR3 runs 14 residues. CDR3 sequence reads: CASSLLDRVNGYTF. CDR3 sequence (DNA): TGTGCCAGCAGCTTACTCGACAGGGTAAATGGCTACACCTTC.

The chain carries TRBV18 and TRBJ2-7; D not resolved. The germline CDR1 and CDR2 sequences are KGHSH and LQKENI. Trimming took 2 bases from V and 8 from J, leaving 22 bases between them. The CDR3 runs to 16 residues. For the CDR3, the DNA is TGTGCCAGCTCACCAGCAACCGCGTCGGCAGCCATTAAGCAGTACTTC. It specifies CASSPATASAAIKQYF.

This clone was observed a few times. CDR3 in amino acids: CASRVTGGAFF. The CDR3 nucleotides read TGTGCCAGCAGGGTGACAGGGGGTGCTTTCTTT. The chain combines TRBV6-6 with TRBJ1-1; 9 bases match TRBD1. V lost 6 bases to trimming and J lost 11 bases; unmatched junction nucleotides: 4. The CDR3 covers 11 residues. Germline V gene sequence: CDR1 MNHNY, CDR2 SVGAGI (reference sequence).

The V and J genes are TRBV7-2 and TRBJ2-7; D is unresolved. V was cut by 6 bases and J by 6 bases, with 12 bases left in between. Germline loops: CDR1 SGHTA, CDR2 FQGNSA. This CDR3 is 12 amino acids long. CDR3 nucleotide sequence: TGTGCCAGCAGAAAGGCGCCCCGCGAGCAGTACTTC. This sequence encodes CASRKAPREQYF. Using reference TRBV7-2 and TRBJ2-7 for the parts outside the CDR3, the full variable domain is GAGVSQSPSNKVTEKGKDVELRCDPISGHTALYWYRQSLGQGLEFLIYFQGNSAPDKSGLPSDRFSAERTGGSVSTLTIQRTQQEDSAVYLCASRKAPREQYFGPGTRLTVT.

The chain recombines TRBV7-2 with TRBJ2-5, with D possibly TRBD2 on 5 matching bases. From germline, CDR1 is SGHTA and CDR2 FQGNSA. The V gene lost 1 base and the J gene lost 5 bases, with 14 bases spanning the gap. This CDR3 is 15 amino acids long. CDR3 DNA: TGTGCCAGCAGCTTAGTCTTCCCTCCGGGGGAGACCCAGTACTTC. Translation: CASSLVFPPGETQYF.

The chain couples TRBV5-1 to TRBJ1-3, with D perhaps TRBD1 (5 bases). CDR3 length: 16 residues. In germline, CDR1 is SGHRS, CDR2 YFSETQ. V was shortened by 1 base and J by 0 bases, with 11 bases between the two germline ends. The chain's CDR3 is CASSLRDVGSGNTIYF. The DNA of the CDR3 is TGCGCCAGCAGCTTGCGGGACGTAGGCTCTGGAAACACCATATATTTT.

The V and J genes are TRBV25-1 and TRBJ2-1; TRBD2 matches at 10 bases. Germline lookup yields CDR1 MGHDK and CDR2 SYGVNS. The CDR3 consists of 18 residues. The junction had 15 bases not matched to a gene; V was cut back by 10 bases and J by 0 bases. The CDR3 bases are TGTGCCACCCGAAGGTCTAGCGGGGGCAGCTCCTCCTACAATGAGCAGTTCTTC. The encoded protein is CATRRSSGGSSSYNEQFF. The variable domain in full, completed from reference TRBV25-1 and TRBJ2-1, reads EADIYQTPRYLVIGTGKKITLECSQTMGHDKMYWYQQDPGMELHLIHYSYGVNSTEKGDLSSESTVSRIRTEHFPLTLESARPSHTSQYLCATRRSSGGSSSYNEQFFGPGTRLTVL.

V is TRBV12-5 and J is TRBJ1-4; maybe TRBD1 (6 bases). The CDR3 has 14 amino acids. Germline V gene data show CDR1 as LGHNT and CDR2 as FRNRAP. The V end was cut by 6 bases, the J end by 4 bases, with 12 bases between. CDR3 in amino acids: CASGRTDVNEKLFF. CDR3 coding DNA: TGTGCTAGTGGCCGGACAGACGTTAATGAAAAACTGTTTTTT.

The chain combines TRBV6-4 with TRBJ1-1; TRBD1 matches 7 bases. The germline V gene encodes CDR1 MRHNA and CDR2 SNTAGT. This CDR3 contains 14 residues. J lost 4 bases, V lost 6 bases, and 8 bases had no gene match. This CDR3 reads CASRPQGGFTEAFF. CDR3 nucleotide sequence: TGTGCCAGCAGGCCTCAGGGGGGATTCACTGAAGCTTTCTTT.

This chain links TRBV14 with TRBJ1-2; D gene unclear. Germline V CDR1 and CDR2: SGHDN, FVKESK. The CDR3 length is 14 residues. The germline V and J ends were trimmed by 1 base and 4 bases, with 10 bases remaining between them. The CDR3 reads CASSQAGGVYGYTF. The CDR3 DNA sequence: TGTGCCAGCAGCCAAGCCGGCGGGGTCTATGGCTACACCTTC. The full variable domain, completed using reference TRBV14 and TRBJ1-2, is EAGVTQFPSHSVIEKGQTVTLRCDPISGHDNLYWYRRVMGKEIKFLLHFVKESKQDESGMPNNRFLAERTGGTYSTLKVQPAELEDSGVYFCASSQAGGVYGYTFGSGTRLTVV.

The genes are TRBV7-2 and TRBJ2-3, with TRBD2 matching over 8 bases. Germline V gives CDR1 SGHTA, CDR2 FQGNSA. This CDR3 is 16 amino acids long. V dropped 5 bases and J dropped 7; count of bases not matched to a gene: 14. CDR3 amino acids: CASSRSSSGQKNTQYF. CDR3 nucleotide sequence: TGTGCCAGCAGCCGCTCGTCTAGCGGGCAAAAGAATACGCAGTATTTT.

The gene calls are TRBV15 and TRBJ2-2; 10 positions agree with TRBD2. Trimming cost V 3 bases and J 7 bases; bases outside gene matches: 8. This CDR3 spans 16 amino acids. Germline values: CDR1 LNHNV, CDR2 YYDKDF (reference sequence). The CDR3 loop reads CATSRQRGGRIGELFF. In nucleotides, the CDR3 is TGTGCCACCAGCAGGCAGCGGGGGGGCCGTATCGGGGAGCTGTTTTTT.

The rearrangement joins TRBV5-6 to TRBJ2-1; D possibly corresponds to TRBD2 (7 bases). Trimming took 4 bases from V and 5 from J, leaving 16 bases between them. The CDR3 runs 15 residues. The germline V gene has CDR1 SGHDT and CDR2 YYEEEE. The CDR3 region is CASSHWGGLNNEQFF. The DNA of the CDR3 is TGTGCCAGCAGCCATTGGGGGGGGCTGAACAATGAGCAGTTCTTC.

The chain joins TRBV5-4 to TRBJ1-4, with 7 bases matching TRBD1. This CDR3 is 15 amino acids long. CDR1 and CDR2 from the germline V gene are SGHNT and YYREEE (reference sequence). With 4 bases clipped from V and 8 bases from J, the junction kept 11 bases outside the gene matches. The CDR3: CASSPGGQLAEKLFF. CDR3 DNA: TGTGCCAGCAGCCCCGGGGGACAGTTGGCCGAAAAACTGTTTTTT.

This clone occurred a few times. The J gene is TRBJ1-2, the V gene TRBV4-1, with D maybe TRBD1 (5 bases). CDR1 is MGHRA, CDR2 YSYEKL, per germline. V was cut by 0 bases and J by 0 bases, with 11 bases left in between. The CDR3 covers 16 residues. The CDR3 loop reads CASSQDLVGANYGYTF. The DNA for the CDR3 is TGCGCCAGCAGCCAAGATCTGGTAGGGGCTAACTATGGCTACACCTTC.

The chain links TRBV20-1 to TRBJ1-5, with D hard to call. Germline values: CDR1 DFQATT, CDR2 SNEGSKA (reference sequence). The CDR3 contains 15 residues. The V end was cut by 3 bases, the J end by 0 bases, with 12 bases between. The CDR3 protein is CSASEAKYSNQPQHF. The CDR3 region has the DNA TGCAGTGCTAGTGAAGCCAAATATAGCAATCAGCCCCAGCATTTT.

V is TRBV5-4 and J is TRBJ1-3; TRBD1 agrees at 8 bases. The V segment lost 3 bases and the J segment 4 bases; nucleotides outside the gene matches: 3. The CDR3 is 14 amino acids. Germline CDR1 and CDR2: SGHNT and YYREEE (reference sequence). CDR3 residues: CASSSRGPGNTIYF. The CDR3 DNA reads TGTGCCAGCAGCTCCAGGGGGCCAGGAAACACCATATATTTT. Full variable domain (missing parts from reference TRBV5-4 and TRBJ1-3): ETGVTQSPTHLIKTRGQQVTLRCSSQSGHNTVSWYQQALGQGPQFIFQYYREEENGRGNFPPRFSGLQFPNYSSELNVNALELDDSALYLCASSSRGPGNTIYFGEGSWLTVV.